This TCR beta chain is drawn from a study of blood T cell repertoires in COVID-19. The CDR3 sequence is 15 residues long. Unmatched junction bases numbered 4, after V lost 2 bases and J lost 2 bases. From germline, CDR1 is MDHEN and CDR2 SYDVKM. Some clones are missing from TCRdb's copy, which holds only in-frame ones; the method was immunoSEQ multiplex PCR. The sample holds 90,000 to 100,000 clones; 70% to 85% are singletons and the top ten take 10%. The TCR sequence derives from a man between 65 and 79 years old with acute or convalescent COVID-19. The chain uses TRBV28 and TRBJ2-7, with 9 bases that match TRBD2. Sequences were obtained from peripheral blood. CDR3 sequence (DNA): TGTGCCAGCAGTTTAGCGGCTAGCGGGGCCTACGAGCAGTACTTC. It encodes CASSLAASGAYEQYF. The full variable domain, with the rest looked up from reference TRBV28 and TRBJ2-7, is DVKVTQSSRYLVKRTGEKVFLECVQDMDHENMFWYRQDPGLGLRLIYFSYDVKMKEKGDIPEGYSVSREKKERFSLILESASTNQTSMYLCASSLAASGAYEQYFGPGTRLTVT.